The 14 T cell receptor beta chains in this list originate from one sample, sequenced in a study of blood T cell repertoires in COVID-19. TCRdb's copy holds only in-frame clones and misses some; the assay was immunoSEQ multiplex PCR. The data show roughly 200,000 clones, about 85% seen once. The sample taken for sequencing was peripheral blood. The receptors come from a woman of 80 years or more with acute or convalescent COVID-19.

This rearrangement joins TRBV19 to TRBJ2-7; D gene unclear. Trimming removed 4 bases at V and 3 bases at J, with 7 bases between. Germline CDR1 reads LNHDA; CDR2 reads SQIVND (reference sequence). The CDR3 runs to 12 residues. CDR3 sequence: CASSTQNYEQYF. As DNA, the CDR3 is TGTGCCAGTAGTACTCAGAACTACGAGCAGTACTTC. Drawing the rest from reference TRBV19 and TRBJ2-7, the complete variable domain is DGGITQSPKYLFRKEGQNVTLSCEQNLNHDAMYWYRQDPGQGLRLIYYSQIVNDFQKGDIAEGYSVSREKKESFPLTVTSAQKNPTAFYLCASSTQNYEQYFGPGTRLTVT.

The chain recombines TRBV29-1 with TRBJ2-7; 9 bases map to TRBD2. CDR1 and CDR2 from the germline V gene are SQVTM and ANQGSEA. The CDR3 sequence is 14 residues long. The trim removed 3 bases at V and 3 bases at J, leaving 6 bases unmatched. CDR3 loop: CSVEEMTSGYEQYF. In DNA form, the CDR3 reads TGCAGCGTTGAGGAAATGACTAGCGGCTACGAGCAGTACTTC.

The genes are TRBV18 and TRBJ1-5; weak D call: TRBD1 (5 bases). V was trimmed by 2 bases and J by 5 bases, leaving 10 bases between them. The CDR3 totals 14 residues. Germline CDR1 reads KGHSH; CDR2 reads LQKENI. The CDR3 sequence is CASSPGARDQPQHF. In nucleotides, the CDR3 is TGTGCCAGCTCACCAGGGGCCAGGGATCAGCCCCAGCATTTT.

The chain joins TRBV2 to TRBJ1-3; perhaps TRBD1 as D (6 bases). Germline CDR1 reads SNHLY; CDR2 reads FYNNEI. Trimming removed 6 bases at V and 0 bases at J, with 12 bases between. CDR3 length: 15 amino acids. CDR3 bases: TGTGCCAGCAGCCAAAACAGGGTCTCTGGAAACACCATATATTTT. Its translation is CASSQNRVSGNTIYF.

This clone was seen more than once but under ten times. The chain combines TRBV10-3 with TRBJ1-1, with D hard to call. This CDR3 region has 14 residues. Germline CDR1 and CDR2: ENHRY and SYGVKD. Trimming removed 0 bases at V and 4 bases at J, with 9 bases between. This chain's CDR3 is CAISESGQGTEAFF. The CDR3 DNA reads as TGTGCCATCAGTGAGTCTGGGCAAGGCACTGAAGCTTTCTTT.

The chain couples TRBV5-6 to TRBJ2-3; D gene uncertain. The germline gives CDR1 SGHDT, CDR2 YYEEEE. The CDR3 sequence is 14 residues long. V was shortened by 2 bases and J by 4 bases, with 11 bases between the two germline ends. The CDR3 coding sequence is TGTGCCAGCAGCTTAGGTAGGAGCGCAGATACGCAGTATTTT. Residues: CASSLGRSADTQYF.

This chain links TRBV28 with TRBJ2-5, with 7 bases matching TRBD2. Germline loops: CDR1 MDHEN, CDR2 SYDVKM. J was trimmed by 10 bases and V by 3 bases; bases with no gene match: 14. This CDR3 is built from 15 residues. The CDR3 region is CASSFRGVPFGSQYF. The CDR3 DNA reads as TGTGCCAGCAGTTTTCGGGGGGTTCCCTTTGGAAGCCAGTACTTC.

V and J are TRBV5-1 and TRBJ2-1; tentative D call: TRBD1 (5 bases). There are 15 residues in the CDR3. Per germline, CDR1 SGHRS and CDR2 YFSETQ. V lost 0 bases to trimming and J lost 1 base, with 8 bases between them. Written as DNA, the CDR3 is TGCGCCAGCAGCTTGGGGGGCGGATCCTACAATGAGCAGTTCTTC. This codes for CASSLGGGSYNEQFF.

The gene calls are TRBV21-1 and TRBJ1-5; TRBD1, the D gene given by the table, was not confirmed from the DNA. TRBV21-1 has pseudogene status. The CDR3 extends over 16 amino acids. Here the CDR3 reads CASSTPPQGGNQPQHF. DNA for the CDR3: TGTGCCAGCAGCACTCCTCCACAGGGAGGCAATCAGCCCCAGCATTTT.

V is TRBV2 and J is TRBJ1-4; 12 bases align to TRBD1. With 5 bases clipped from V and 8 bases from J, the junction kept 6 bases outside the gene matches. The CDR3 covers 15 residues. Germline-derived CDR1 and CDR2 are SNHLY and FYNNEI. CDR3 protein: CASSISGTGGEKLFF. DNA of the CDR3: TGTGCCAGCAGTATCTCCGGGACAGGGGGCGAAAAACTGTTTTTT.

This sequence joins TRBV7-6 and TRBJ1-1; D unclear. Trimming removed 5 bases from V and 1 base from J, with 8 bases in between. The CDR3 consists of 13 residues. The germline gives CDR1 SGHVS, CDR2 FNYEAQ. This CDR3 reads CASSKAGNTEAFF. For the CDR3, the DNA is TGTGCCAGCAGCAAGGCGGGGAACACTGAAGCTTTCTTT.

This clone was observed a few times. The J gene is TRBJ2-3, the V gene TRBV5-4; D may be TRBD1 (5 bases). The germline V and J ends were trimmed by 7 bases and 4 bases, with 25 bases remaining between them. Per germline, CDR1 SGHNT and CDR2 YYREEE (reference sequence). The CDR3 sequence is 17 residues long. For the CDR3, the DNA is TGTGCCAGCGGAGCTTGGTTATTTAGGGGTACACCAGATACGCAGTATTTT. It yields the protein CASGAWLFRGTPDTQYF.

This clone turned up a few times. The chain carries TRBV2 and TRBJ1-1; D not certain. This CDR3 comprises 13 residues. V gave up 7 bases and J gave up 6 bases, with 15 bases separating them. Germline V gene sequence: CDR1 SNHLY, CDR2 FYNNEI. The CDR3 DNA follows: TGTGCCAGCACCTGGACTCCCGGGGCTGAAGCTTTCTTT. It encodes CASTWTPGAEAFF.

The rearrangement joins TRBV18 to TRBJ2-7; 9 bases are a match to TRBD2. Germline trimming cut 3 bases from V and 7 bases from J; bases unmatched to any gene: 13. The CDR3 consists of 16 residues. Germline V lookup: CDR1 KGHSH, CDR2 LQKENI. The CDR3 DNA sequence: TGTGCCAGCTCACCGACGGCGGCGGGAGGGACTGGGGAGCAGTACTTC. This gives the protein CASSPTAAGGTGEQYF.